This record covers a single T cell receptor beta chain. The antigen is not known. Following a re-call of the 5' RACE reads, TCRdb has one entry per CDR3 protein and lacks DNA. Listed are 3,000 to 3,500 distinct CDR3 sequences; around 89% falls within the top ten. This record belongs to a study of T cells expressing NK-cell markers. Study-wide findings and caveats: HCMV specificity of the expanded NKG2C+ T cell clones stayed unclear.

Sequencing used blood T cells: a sorted CD56 or NKG2C T cell subset, CD4+ or CD8+ T cells, or bulk PBMC T cells (not recorded which). The clonotype comes from a man aged 18 to 69 in good health.

The CDR3 loop is CASSLLGTSGQETQYF. This chain connects TRBV7-2 to TRBJ2-5; TCRdb designates TRBD2, a call that cannot be tested without DNA. Looked up from germline, CDR1 is SGHTA and CDR2 is FQGNSA. CDR3 length: 16 residues.